Following are 23 T cell receptor beta chains from one sample sequenced in a study of cytomegalovirus exposure and HLA in healthy donors. PCR amplification relied on 60 Vbeta primers (plus 13 Jbeta primers). The assay was immunoSEQ multiplex PCR, and TCRdb's table has in-frame clones only and misses some. The sample records more than 200,000 clones, more than 60% being singletons. Sequencing was carried out using PBMCs. These receptors were obtained from a girl aged 2 to 10 in good health and CMV-seronegative.

The V call is TRBV11-2, the J call TRBJ1-1; a possible D gene is TRBD1 (6 bases). The germline V gene has CDR1 SGHAT and CDR2 FQNNGV. Trimming pared 1 base from V and 8 bases from J, leaving 17 bases between. The CDR3 spans 15 residues. CDR3: CASSLGYGGGPEAFF. CDR3 sequence (DNA): TGTGCCAGCAGCTTAGGTTACGGCGGGGGGCCCGAAGCTTTCTTT.

The rearrangement joins TRBV10-1 to TRBJ2-7, with a weak D call TRBD1 (6 bases). Trimming took 5 bases from V and 2 from J, leaving 10 bases between them. The CDR3 totals 13 residues. Germline V gene lookup returns CDR1 WNHNN and CDR2 SYGVQD (reference sequence). CDR3 sequence: CASSQGLTYEQYF. CDR3 in DNA: TGCGCCAGCAGTCAGGGGCTAACCTACGAGCAGTACTTC.

The chain uses TRBV6-1 and TRBJ1-5; 7 bases are shared with TRBD1. Per germline, CDR1 MNHNS and CDR2 SASEGT. This CDR3 contains 15 residues. V was pared by 7 bases and J by 1 base, with 7 bases of the junction left unmatched. In DNA form, the CDR3 reads TGTGCCAGCACCCGACAGGGAGGAAGCAATCAGCCCCAGCATTTT. It translates to CASTRQGGSNQPQHF.

The chain couples TRBV2 to TRBJ1-1; tentative D call: TRBD1 (5 bases). V dropped 6 bases and J dropped 5 bases, with 25 bases sitting between them. Germline V gene data show CDR1 as SNHLY and CDR2 as FYNNEI. The CDR3 totals 17 residues. CDR3 DNA: TGTGCCAGCAGCTGGGACGCCCGAAAACCAGCGGGAACTGAAGCTTTCTTT. This encodes CASSWDARKPAGTEAFF.

This chain uses TRBV15 with TRBJ1-5; 8 nucleotides line up with TRBD1. From germline, CDR1 is LNHNV and CDR2 YYDKDF (reference sequence). The CDR3 runs to 14 residues. Trimming took 5 bases from V and 4 from J; bases not matched to a gene: 4. CDR3 nucleotides: TGTGCCACCAGCGAGGACAGGGCTAATCAGCCCCAGCATTTT. Amino acids: CATSEDRANQPQHF.

The chain employs TRBV5-6 and TRBJ2-7; D call uncertain. Germline loops: CDR1 SGHDT, CDR2 YYEEEE. The CDR3 is 14 amino acids. The V gene lost 5 bases and the J gene lost 0 bases, with 12 bases spanning the gap. The CDR3 is CASRLDFASYEQYF. The CDR3 DNA follows: TGTGCCAGCAGGCTCGACTTCGCCTCCTACGAGCAGTACTTC.

This clone appeared a few times. The rearrangement links TRBV4-1 to TRBJ2-1, with 9 bases matching TRBD1. The V segment lost 6 bases and the J segment 4 bases; nucleotides outside the gene matches: 13. The CDR3 has 17 residues. CDR1 is MGHRA, CDR2 YSYEKL, per germline. The CDR3, as DNA: TGCGCCAGCAGGCACAAGATGTCCGGGACAGGGTACAATGAGCAGTTCTTC. Protein: CASRHKMSGTGYNEQFF.

This clone has only one observation. The chain employs TRBV12-5 and TRBJ1-1; D might be TRBD1 (6 bases). The CDR3 covers 16 residues. V was shortened by 0 bases and J by 5 bases, with 16 bases between the two germline ends. CDR1 is LGHNT, CDR2 FRNRAP, per germline. The CDR3 sequence is CASGLVAGASGTEAFF. The CDR3 DNA is TGTGCTAGTGGTTTGGTGGCAGGGGCGAGTGGGACTGAAGCTTTCTTT.

J is TRBJ2-5 and V is TRBV7-8; 11 bases line up with TRBD1. The end of the DNA aligns better with TRBJ2-7, so the J call may be wrong. The CDR3 is 14 amino acids. Germline loops: CDR1 SGHVS, CDR2 FQNEAQ. CDR3 residues: CASSFGQGANEQYF. DNA of the CDR3: TGTGCCAGCAGCTTTGGACAGGGGGCCAACGAGCAGTACTTC.

The chain employs TRBV6-1 and TRBJ1-5, with 7 positions matching TRBD1. This CDR3 has 15 amino acids. V shed 8 bases and J 7 bases; nucleotides not matched to a gene: 14. CDR1 and CDR2 (germline): MNHNS, SASEGT. CDR3 nucleotide sequence: TGTGCCAGCGGCGAGCTTGACAGGGAAAGACAGCCCCAGCATTTT. Encoded protein: CASGELDRERQPQHF.

This clone was recorded a few times. The CDR3 region is CASSSQGNAGNTIYF. The CDR3 DNA is TGTGCCAGCAGCTCCCAGGGTAACGCTGGAAACACCATATATTTT. This chain uses TRBV6-5 with TRBJ1-3, with D possibly being TRBD1 (5 bases). Trimming shortened V by 6 bases and J by 2 bases, and 14 bases separated the two germline ends. The CDR3 sequence is 15 residues long. CDR1 MNHEY and CDR2 SVGAGI come from the germline V gene.

The V and J genes are TRBV4-2 and TRBJ2-1; 9 bases agree with TRBD2. V lost 0 bases and J lost 1; bases outside the gene matches: 1. This CDR3 has 16 residues. Germline values: CDR1 LGHNA, CDR2 YNFKEQ. In nucleotides, the CDR3 is TGTGCCAGCAGCCAAGAACTAGCGGGTTCCTACAATGAGCAGTTCTTC. Translation gives CASSQELAGSYNEQFF.

In this sample, this clone turned up a few times. This chain uses TRBV5-6 with TRBJ1-1; possibly TRBD1 for D (6 bases). The CDR3 runs to 11 residues. The V and J ends lost 7 bases and 10 bases respectively, with 14 bases between them. The germline V gene encodes CDR1 SGHDT and CDR2 YYEEEE. The CDR3 coding sequence is TGTGCCAGCGGCGTCGGGGGGCGAGCTTTCTTT. Translated: CASGVGGRAFF.

The chain carries TRBV10-1 and TRBJ1-2; 7 nucleotides line up with TRBD1. Germline V gene data show CDR1 as WNHNN and CDR2 as SYGVQD (reference sequence). With 4 bases clipped from V and 10 bases from J, the junction kept 3 bases outside the gene matches. The CDR3 runs 11 residues. CDR3 amino acids: CASSVTGTYTF. The CDR3 DNA is TGCGCCAGCAGTGTGACAGGGACCTACACCTTC.

This clone was detected only a few times. The V and J genes are TRBV6-5 and TRBJ1-5; unclear D gene. Trimming took off 6 bases at V and 9 bases at J, with 9 bases between the two ends. CDR1 and CDR2 (germline): MNHEY, SVGAGI. The CDR3 has 11 amino acids. In DNA, the CDR3 is TGTGCCAGCAGGGAGGTTGGGCCCCAGCATTTT. Its translation: CASREVGPQHF.

The chain has TRBV5-1 and TRBJ2-3; TRBD2 might be the D (5 bases). The length of the CDR3 is 14 residues. Trimming took off 0 bases at V and 4 bases at J, with 9 bases between the two ends. Germline V gene data show CDR1 as SGHRS and CDR2 as YFSETQ. CDR3 DNA sequence: TGCGCCAGCAGCTTGGACAGAGCGGCAGATACGCAGTATTTT. Translated: CASSLDRAADTQYF.

This clone was seen only once. This chain links TRBV2 with TRBJ2-1, with unresolved D. The CDR3 is 13 amino acids. Germline V gives CDR1 SNHLY, CDR2 FYNNEI. Trimming shortened V by 2 bases and J by 15 bases, and 17 bases separated the two germline ends. In nucleotides, the CDR3 is TGTGCCAGCAGTGAACTTTCAGGATCGGCAGGGTTCTTC. Translating it yields CASSELSGSAGFF.

The chain joins TRBV5-4 to TRBJ2-1; 12 bases map to TRBD2. The CDR3 has 16 residues. Trimming took 4 bases from V and 7 from J; bases not matched to a gene: 9. The V gene's germline CDR1 is SGHNT and CDR2 YYREEE (reference sequence). The chain's CDR3 is CASSHRLAGVPNEQFF. Here the CDR3 DNA reads TGTGCCAGCAGCCATAGACTAGCGGGAGTCCCTAATGAGCAGTTCTTC.

The rearrangement joins TRBV27 to TRBJ1-4, with 7 bases fitting TRBD1. The CDR3 extends over 16 amino acids. Germline assignment: CDR1 MNHEY and CDR2 SMNVEV (reference sequence). The trim removed 6 bases at V and 8 bases at J, leaving 15 bases unmatched. In DNA, the CDR3 is TGTGCCAGCAGCCGTTCGTTTACAGGGGTTAACGAAAAACTGTTTTTT. This encodes CASSRSFTGVNEKLFF.

The J gene is TRBJ1-1, the V gene TRBV5-1; 9 bases line up with TRBD1. V gave up 5 bases and J gave up 3 bases; unmatched junction bases: 14. The germline V gene encodes CDR1 SGHRS and CDR2 YFSETQ. The CDR3 is 17 amino acids. CDR3: CASRPLPGTGKDTEAFF. CDR3 in DNA: TGCGCCAGCAGGCCCTTACCGGGGACAGGGAAGGACACTGAAGCTTTCTTT.

This chain joins TRBV4-1 and TRBJ1-5; no reliable D call. The CDR3 loop spans 14 amino acids. The germline V gene encodes CDR1 MGHRA and CDR2 YSYEKL. Trimming removed 0 bases from V and 4 bases from J, with 7 bases in between. The CDR3 DNA reads as TGCGCCAGCAGCCAAGATTGGGCAAATCAGCCCCAGCATTTT. Translation gives CASSQDWANQPQHF.

The chain combines TRBV10-3 with TRBJ2-3; possibly TRBD2 for D (6 bases). The CDR3 consists of 15 residues. Between the trimmed V and J ends, which lost 4 bases and 6 bases, there was a span of 17 bases. Germline CDR1 reads ENHRY; CDR2 reads SYGVKD. This CDR3 is CAISALTSSLDTQYF. DNA of the CDR3: TGTGCCATCAGTGCTTTGACTAGTTCCTTGGATACGCAGTATTTT.

This rearrangement joins TRBV6-1 to TRBJ2-7; D is unclear. CDR1 and CDR2 from the germline V gene are MNHNS and SASEGT. The CDR3 is 14 amino acids. The ends were cut back, 2 bases at V and 4 bases at J, with 12 bases in the middle. The DNA for the CDR3 is TGTGCCAGCAGTGAACAGTTTCCTCCGTACGAGCAGTACTTC. Protein: CASSEQFPPYEQYF.